Listed below are T cell receptor beta chains from one sample, sequenced in a study of shared clonotypes between healthy human individuals. Clones were read by immunoSEQ multiplex PCR, and TCRdb kept only the in-frame ones, dropping some. The sample holds about 2,200,000 clones, just over 90% seen once. The specimen was naive CD8+ T cells from PBMCs. The receptors shown here come from a man aged 18 to 29 in good health. Some clones in this sample may be carry-over from other donors' samples. The CDR3 runs from the conserved cysteine through the conserved F or W. The D gene is left open where the match is weak. Clone size appears in some rows only: once, few, many, or a class for an expanded clone.

>NA|NA|TRBV5-1|TRBJ2-7
CTSSLGQGAYEQYF
TGCACCAGCAGCTTGGGTCAGGGAGCCTACGAGCAGTACTTC
>NA|NA|TRBV6-1|TRBJ2-1
CASTSWAPYNEQFF
TGTGCCAGCACGAGTTGGGCACCCTACAATGAGCAGTTCTTC
>NA|TRBD2|TRBV5-1|TRBJ2-1
CASSFARGFSGSGNEQFF
TGCGCCAGCAGCTTCGCCCGGGGGTTTAGCGGGAGCGGCAATGAGCAGTTCTTC
>NA|NA|TRBV30|TRBJ1-5
CAWNCSNNFNQPQHF
TGTGCCTGGAACTGCAGCAACAATTTTAATCAGCCCCAGCATTTT
>NA|NA|TRBV19|TRBJ2-3
CASSIDRESTDTQYF
TGTGCCAGTAGTATAGACAGGGAAAGCACAGATACGCAGTATTTT
>NA|NA|TRBV9|TRBJ1-4
CASSAGGSTNEKLFF
TGTGCCAGCAGCGCTGGGGGGAGTACTAATGAAAAACTGTTTTTT
>NA|TRBD1|TRBV2|TRBJ2-2
CASSAPGGVLTGELFF
TGTGCCAGCAGTGCCCCAGGGGGAGTGTTAACCGGGGAGCTGTTTTTT
>NA|NA|TRBV28|TRBJ2-7
CASSFDSSNYEQYF
TGTGCCAGCAGTTTCGACAGTTCCAACTACGAGCAGTACTTC
>NA|NA|TRBV19|TRBJ1-4
CATAVYRERNEKLFF
TGTGCCACCGCCGTTTACAGGGAGAGAAATGAAAAACTGTTTTTT
>few|NA|TRBV9|TRBJ2-1
CASSPPSYNEQFF
TGTGCCAGCAGCCCACCCTCCTACAATGAGCAGTTCTTC